The rows below give T cell receptor beta chains drawn from one sample of a study of blood T cell repertoires in COVID-19. Assay: immunoSEQ multiplex PCR; the TCRdb copy retains only in-frame clones and omits some. The sample records 180,000 or so clones, about 85% being singletons. Material: peripheral blood. The receptors originated from a woman aged 30 to 39 with active or convalescent COVID-19. CDR3s include the opening cysteine and the closing phenylalanine or tryptophan. The order of the fields is clone size, D gene, J gene, V gene, CDR3 protein, CDR3 DNA. The D gene is left open where the match is weak. Size is stated for part of the rows, as once, few or many counts, or as a class when the clone is expanded.

once TRBD1 TRBJ1-6 TRBV5-4 CASSLAPGQGALGSPLHF TGTGCCAGCAGCTTGGCCCCGGGACAGGGGGCGCTCGGTTCACCCCTCCACTTT
. . TRBJ2-2 TRBV7-6 CASSLFTGRIRGNTGELFF TGTGCCAGCAGCTTATTTACAGGGCGGATTCGCGGTAACACCGGGGAGCTGTTTTTT
few TRBD1 TRBJ2-7 TRBV5-6 CASSFRDRDYEQYF TGTGCCAGCAGCTTCCGGGACAGGGACTACGAGCAGTACTTC
. . TRBJ1-2 TRBV29-1 CSAERGVIGGYTF TGCAGCGCTGAACGGGGTGTCATAGGTGGCTACACCTTC
. . TRBJ1-4 TRBV7-2 CASSLNRPGNEKLFF TGTGCCAGCAGCTTAAACAGGCCAGGGAATGAAAAACTGTTTTTT
. TRBD1 TRBJ1-2 TRBV5-1 CASSVGQGHKGYGYTF TGCGCCAGCAGCGTCGGACAGGGGCATAAGGGCTATGGCTACACCTTC
. . TRBJ1-4 TRBV11-2 CASSLAGLEKLFF TGTGCCAGCAGCTTAGCAGGACTAGAAAAACTGTTTTTT
. TRBD1 TRBJ1-5 TRBV2 CASSLDRGSNQPQHF TGTGCCAGCAGTCTAGACAGGGGCAGCAATCAGCCCCAGCATTTT
. . TRBJ2-1 TRBV2 CASSEGGGREQFF TGTGCCAGCAGTGAGGGGGGAGGCCGCGAGCAGTTCTTC
. TRBD2 TRBJ2-1 TRBV6-5 CASAGLAGGINEQFF TGTGCCAGCGCGGGACTAGCGGGGGGGATCAATGAGCAGTTCTTC
. . TRBJ2-1 TRBV7-2 CASSLGAEYNEQFF TGTGCCAGCAGCTTAGGGGCCGAGTACAATGAGCAGTTCTTC
once TRBD1 TRBJ1-6 TRBV5-1 CASSLTTGTGNSPLHF TGCGCCAGCAGCCTCACCACCGGGACAGGGAATTCACCCCTCCACTTT
. . TRBJ2-1 TRBV15 CATSRDGLSSYNEQFF TGTGCCACCAGCAGAGATGGCTTAAGCTCCTACAATGAGCAGTTCTTC
. TRBD1 TRBJ1-2 TRBV5-1 CATSPGTGNSGYTF TGCGCCACCAGCCCCGGGACAGGGAATAGTGGCTACACCTTC
. . TRBJ1-4 TRBV5-1 CASSLEAGGVGEKLFF TGCGCCAGCAGCTTGGAGGCGGGCGGGGTTGGAGAAAAACTGTTTTTT
. TRBD1 TRBJ1-2 TRBV27 CASSSDRLVGYTF TGTGCCAGCAGTTCGGACAGGCTCGTCGGCTACACCTTC
many . TRBJ2-5 TRBV7-6 CASSLAPRAVQETQYF TGTGCCAGCAGCTTAGCCCCACGAGCGGTCCAAGAGACCCAGTACTTC
. . TRBJ1-1 TRBV29-1 CSVVLNTEAFF TGCAGCGTTGTATTAAACACTGAAGCTTTCTTT
. TRBD2 TRBJ2-1 TRBV5-1 CASSAAGGNEQFF TGCGCCAGCAGCGCTGCGGGGGGCAATGAGCAGTTCTTC